The text below deals with one TCR beta chain. The antigen is unknown. From germline, CDR1 is SGHVS and CDR2 FNYEAQ. V dropped 4 bases and J dropped 5; count of bases not matched to a gene: 1. The CDR3 runs 13 residues. These data are taken from a study of beta chain features in type 1 diabetes. The authors sorted CD4+ naive, central memory, regulatory and stem cell-like memory cells via CD45RO/CCR7/CD25/CD127/CD95/CD27. Isolated RNA was reverse transcribed in full, so expressed TCRB transcripts were sequenced. Sequencing used immunoSEQ multiplex PCR; TCRdb keeps in-frame clones, though not all of them. The sample has about 22,000 clones; under 60% are singletons. Study-wide findings and caveats: VDJ junctions from type 1 diabetes patients carried fewer insertions and larger deletions. For Type 1 diabetes patients, all four CD4+ subsets carried TCRB CDR3s that were moderately but significantly shorter.

This TCR was sampled from a young man with type 1 diabetes. The chain links TRBV7-6 to TRBJ2-5; 10 bases agree with TRBD1. Sequenced input: stem cell memory CD4+ T cells from blood. CDR3 sequence (DNA): TGTGCCAGCAGCTGGGGACAGGGGGAGACCCAGTACTTC. It yields the protein CASSWGQGETQYF. Looking up the rest from reference TRBV7-6 and TRBJ2-5 gives the full variable domain: GAGVSQSPRYKVTKRGQDVALRCDPISGHVSLYWYRQALGQGPEFLTYFNYEAQQDKSGLPNDRFSAERPEGSISTLTIQRTEQRDSAMYRCASSWGQGETQYFGPGTRLLVL.